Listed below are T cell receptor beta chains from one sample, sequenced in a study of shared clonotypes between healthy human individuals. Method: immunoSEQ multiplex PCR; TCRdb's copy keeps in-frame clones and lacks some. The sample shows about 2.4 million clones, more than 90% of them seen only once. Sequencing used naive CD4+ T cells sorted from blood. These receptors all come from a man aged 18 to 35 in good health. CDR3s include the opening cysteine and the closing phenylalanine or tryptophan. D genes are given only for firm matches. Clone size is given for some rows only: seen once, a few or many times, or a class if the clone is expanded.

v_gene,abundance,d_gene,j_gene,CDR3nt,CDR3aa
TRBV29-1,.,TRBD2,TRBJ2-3,TGCAGCTTTGAGGGACTAGCAGCGGATACGCAGTATTTT,CSFEGLAADTQYF
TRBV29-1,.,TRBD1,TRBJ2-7,TGCAGCGTTGGACAGGGGCCGGCCTACGAGCAGTACTTC,CSVGQGPAYEQYF
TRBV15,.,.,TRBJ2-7,TGTGCCACCAGCAGACAGGGCCGACCCTACGAGCAGTACTTC,CATSRQGRPYEQYF
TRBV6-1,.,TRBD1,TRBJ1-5,TGTGCCAGCAGTGAATCATGGACAGGGCTGTTTGGCAATCAGCCCCAGCATTTT,CASSESWTGLFGNQPQHF
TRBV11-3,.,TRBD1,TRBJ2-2,TGTGCCAGCAGCGGCAGGGGGACCGGGGAGCTGTTTTTT,CASSGRGTGELFF
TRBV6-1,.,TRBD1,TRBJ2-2,TGTGCCAGCAGAGTTGGGGACAGTTACACCGGGGAGCTGTTTTTT,CASRVGDSYTGELFF
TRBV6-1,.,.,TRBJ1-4,TGTGCCGTCAACCGGGAGGTTAATGAAAAACTGTTTTTT,CAVNREVNEKLFF
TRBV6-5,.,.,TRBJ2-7,TGTGCCAGCAGTTACTCGCAGTCAGGGAGAGGCTACGAGCAGTACTTC,CASSYSQSGRGYEQYF
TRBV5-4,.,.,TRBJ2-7,TGTGCCAGCAGCCCCCTCGGCTACGAGCAGTACTTC,CASSPLGYEQYF
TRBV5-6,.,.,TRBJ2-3,TGTGCCAGCGGAAAGGACCTCGGCGCCGATACGCAGTATTTT,CASGKDLGADTQYF
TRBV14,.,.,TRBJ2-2,TGTGCCGCGTCAAGAGGCACCGGGGAGCTGTTTTTT,CAASRGTGELFF
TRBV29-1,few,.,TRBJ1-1,TGCAGCGCGTGGGGGGTAGGGAACACTGAAGCTTTCTTT,CSAWGVGNTEAFF
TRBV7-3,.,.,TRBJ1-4,TGTGCCAGCAGCTTAACAGGGGCAGGTGAAAAACTGTTTTTT,CASSLTGAGEKLFF
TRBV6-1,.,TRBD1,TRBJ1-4,TGTGCCAGCAAGGGGACAGTTTCTAATGAAAAACTGTTTTTT,CASKGTVSNEKLFF
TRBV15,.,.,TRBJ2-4,TGTGCCACCAGTCCCACTGGGGAGTCCTACCTAGCCAAAAACATTCAGTACTTC,CATSPTGESYLAKNIQYF
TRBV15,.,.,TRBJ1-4,TGTGCCACCAGCAGAACTAATGAAAAACTGTTTTTT,CATSRTNEKLFF
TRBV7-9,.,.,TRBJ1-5,TGTGCCAGCAGCTTGGGTGGGGGAAATCAGCCCCAGCATTTT,CASSLGGGNQPQHF
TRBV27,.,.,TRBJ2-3,TGTGCCAGCAGTTTTGGGTATGGGGGGCTAGATACGCAGTATTTT,CASSFGYGGLDTQYF
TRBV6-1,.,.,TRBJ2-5,TGTGCCAGCTCTTTGAAGGTTTTCCAAGAGACCCAGTACTTC,CASSLKVFQETQYF
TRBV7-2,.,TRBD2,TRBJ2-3,TGTGCCAGCAGCTTTCGGACTAGCGTAAATGGGGATACGCAGTATTTT,CASSFRTSVNGDTQYF
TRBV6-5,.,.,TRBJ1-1,TGTGCCAGCAGTTTAGGGGTTACTGAAGCTTTCTTT,CASSLGVTEAFF
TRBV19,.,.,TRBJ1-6,TGTGCCAGTAGTTTACGGGATAATTCACCCCTCCACTTT,CASSLRDNSPLHF
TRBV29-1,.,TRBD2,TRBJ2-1,TGCAGCGTTGAAGACCCAAACGGGGGGACTAGCAGTTGGAATGAGCAGTTCTTC,CSVEDPNGGTSSWNEQFF
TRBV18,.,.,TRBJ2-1,TGTGCCAGCTCAGCCCCCGGGACACGGACCTACAATGAGCAGTTCTTC,CASSAPGTRTYNEQFF
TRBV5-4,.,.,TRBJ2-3,TGTGCCAGCAGCTCGACCCAGGCCACTGGCACAGATACGCAGTATTTT,CASSSTQATGTDTQYF
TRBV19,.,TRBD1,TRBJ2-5,TGTGCCAGTAGTCCCACAGGGGCAGGGTGGGAGACCCAGTACTTC,CASSPTGAGWETQYF
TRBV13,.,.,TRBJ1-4,TGTGCCAGCAGCTTGTATAATGAAAAACTGTTTTTT,CASSLYNEKLFF
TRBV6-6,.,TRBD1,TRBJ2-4,TGTGCCAGCAGACTACAAACCGGACAGGGGTGGCACATTCAGTACTTC,CASRLQTGQGWHIQYF
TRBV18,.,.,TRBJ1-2,TGTGCCAGCTCACCGGGGACAAACTATGGCTACACCTTC,CASSPGTNYGYTF
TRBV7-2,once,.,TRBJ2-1,TGTGCCAGCAGCTTACGATTCTCCTACAATGAGCAGTTCTTC,CASSLRFSYNEQFF
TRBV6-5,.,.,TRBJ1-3,TGTGCCAGCAGTTACTCCCCAGGTTCGTCTGGAAACACCATATATTTT,CASSYSPGSSGNTIYF
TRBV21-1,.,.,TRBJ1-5,TGTGCCAGCAGCAATCCTCAGGGGATAAATAGCAATCAGCCCCAGCATTTT,CASSNPQGINSNQPQHF
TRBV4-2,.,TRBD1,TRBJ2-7,TGTGCCAGCAGCCAGAAGGGGACAGGGAAGGCGTACGAGCAGTACTTC,CASSQKGTGKAYEQYF
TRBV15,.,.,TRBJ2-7,TGTGCCACCAGCAGAGATCAGGGTGGAGGCTACGAGCAGTACTTC,CATSRDQGGGYEQYF
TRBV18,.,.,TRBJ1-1,TGTGCCAGCTCACCACCCTCCAAGAACACTGAAGCTTTCTTT,CASSPPSKNTEAFF
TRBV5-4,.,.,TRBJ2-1,TGTGCCAGCAGCTTGGAGGTCCAGGGGAGCAATGAGCAGTTCTTC,CASSLEVQGSNEQFF
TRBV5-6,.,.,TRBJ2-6,TGTGCCAGCAGCTCAGACAGGCTCCTATCTGGGGCCAACGTCCTGACTTTC,CASSSDRLLSGANVLTF
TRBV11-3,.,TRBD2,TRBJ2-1,TGTGCCAGCAGCTTTCCGTGGGAGGGCCGTGGCAATGAGCAGTTCTTC,CASSFPWEGRGNEQFF
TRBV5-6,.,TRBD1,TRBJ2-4,TGTGCCAGCAGCCCTGGGACAGGGACGTCCAAAAACATTCAGTACTTC,CASSPGTGTSKNIQYF
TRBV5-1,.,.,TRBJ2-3,TGCGCCAGCAGCTTGAGAGGATCTAGCACAGATACGCAGTATTTT,CASSLRGSSTDTQYF
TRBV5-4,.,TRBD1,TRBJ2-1,TGTGCCAGCAGCGAGGACAGGGGCTCCTACAATGAGCAGTTCTTC,CASSEDRGSYNEQFF
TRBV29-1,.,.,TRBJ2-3,TGCAGCGTTGCACACCCGGGGACAGATACGCAGTATTTT,CSVAHPGTDTQYF
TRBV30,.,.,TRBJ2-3,TGTGTCTGGACTTACCGAGACAGGTCCCCAGATTCGCAGTATTTT,CVWTYRDRSPDSQYF
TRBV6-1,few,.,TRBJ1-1,TGTGCCAGCTTAAAGAACACTGAAGCTTTCTTT,CASLKNTEAFF
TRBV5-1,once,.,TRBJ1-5,TGCGCCAGCAGCTTGTGGACGGGCCCCAATCAGCCCCAGCATTTT,CASSLWTGPNQPQHF
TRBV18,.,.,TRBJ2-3,TGTGCCAGCTCACCACCAAAGGGACCGCAGTATTTT,CASSPPKGPQYF
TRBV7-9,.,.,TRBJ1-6,TGTGCCAGCAGGACAGAACAATCACCCCTCCACTTT,CASRTEQSPLHF
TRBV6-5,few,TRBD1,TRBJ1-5,TGTGCCAGCAGCTTCACAGGGGAAGGCAATCAGCCCCAGCATTTT,CASSFTGEGNQPQHF
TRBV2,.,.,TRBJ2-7,TGTGCCAGCAGTTATCAGGGTCGGGAGCAGTACTTC,CASSYQGREQYF
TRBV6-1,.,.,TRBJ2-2,TGTGCCAGCAGGCCAATTGCCGGGGAGCTGTTTTTT,CASRPIAGELFF
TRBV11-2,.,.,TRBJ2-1,TGTGCCAGCAGTCAACAGACTGGAAGCTACAATGAGCAGTTCTTC,CASSQQTGSYNEQFF
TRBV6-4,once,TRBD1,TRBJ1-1,TGTGCCAGCAGTGACCAGGGGGCAGGGGACACTGAAGCTTTCTTT,CASSDQGAGDTEAFF
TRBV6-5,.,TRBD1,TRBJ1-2,TGTGCCAGCACAGGGGGGGTAGGGTATGGCTACACCTTC,CASTGGVGYGYTF